The rows below give T cell receptor beta chains drawn from one sample of a study of T cell responses to AZD1222 COVID-19 vaccine. The method was immunoSEQ multiplex PCR; TCRdb's version includes in-frame clones alone and lacks a portion of them. The table has approximately 200,000 clones, roughly 94% seen once. The source material was peripheral blood, sampled 28 days after the second dose of the MenACWY control vaccine. Every receptor here comes from an adult who received the MenACWY meningococcal vaccine as a control. Each CDR3 is given with its conserved first and last residue. A D gene is named only where the DNA matches it firmly. The listing skips clone size in some rows; elsewhere it reads once, few, many or a size class.

j_call	clone_size	d_call	v_call	cdr3_aa	cdr3_nt
TRBJ2-2	-	-	TRBV9	CASSAPSSGALSGELFF	TGTGCCAGCAGCGCCCCATCTTCGGGGGCTTTATCCGGGGAGCTGTTTTTT
TRBJ1-5	-	-	TRBV6-1	CASSEYTHREASNQPQHF	TGTGCCAGCAGTGAATATACTCACAGGGAAGCAAGCAATCAGCCCCAGCATTTT
TRBJ2-6	few	TRBD1	TRBV19	CASSAKTGEFTGANVLTF	TGTGCCAGTAGTGCAAAGACAGGGGAATTTACGGGGGCCAACGTCCTGACTTTC
TRBJ2-2	-	-	TRBV19	CASSINGNTGELFF	TGTGCCAGTAGTATTAACGGGAACACCGGGGAGCTGTTTTTT
TRBJ2-1	-	-	TRBV30	CAWSPLNNEQFF	TGTGCCTGGAGTCCACTTAACAATGAGCAGTTCTTC
TRBJ1-2	-	TRBD1	TRBV7-9	CASSLGTGGYGYTF	TGTGCCAGCAGCTTAGGTACAGGGGGCTATGGCTACACCTTC
TRBJ1-1	-	-	TRBV4-3	CASSQERGSEAFF	TGCGCCAGCAGCCAAGAACGAGGGTCTGAAGCTTTCTTT
TRBJ1-4	-	-	TRBV27	CASSVPGHYATNEKLFF	TGTGCCAGCAGTGTCCCGGGACACTATGCAACTAATGAAAAACTGTTTTTT
TRBJ2-3	-	-	TRBV27	CASSRVATDTQYF	TGTGCCAGCAGTCGGGTAGCCACAGATACGCAGTATTTT
TRBJ2-5	-	-	TRBV7-6	CASSLAVQETQYF	TGTGCCAGCAGCTTGGCAGTCCAAGAGACCCAGTACTTC
TRBJ1-2	-	-	TRBV2	CASSAGRGYTF	TGTGCCAGCAGCGCAGGCCGGGGCTACACCTTC
TRBJ2-7	once	-	TRBV28	CASSLPSGYEQYF	TGTGCCAGCAGTTTACCCTCGGGGTACGAGCAGTACTTC
TRBJ1-5	-	-	TRBV7-8	CASSLAIYQPQHF	TGTGCCAGCAGCTTAGCGATTTATCAGCCCCAGCATTTT
TRBJ1-2	-	TRBD1	TRBV7-9	CASSSGQGDGYTF	TGTGCCAGCAGCTCCGGACAGGGGGATGGCTACACCTTC
TRBJ2-6	-	TRBD1	TRBV7-2	CASSLRQGNVAGANVLTF	TGTGCCAGCAGCCTGAGACAGGGTAACGTGGCTGGGGCCAACGTCCTGACTTTC
TRBJ1-2	-	TRBD1	TRBV28	CASRDRGTYGYTF	TGTGCCAGCAGGGACAGGGGAACCTATGGCTACACCTTC
TRBJ2-7	-	TRBD1	TRBV14	CASSQDLAPGQVRNEQYF	TGTGCCAGCAGCCAAGATCTGGCCCCGGGACAGGTCAGAAACGAGCAGTACTTC
TRBJ2-2	-	TRBD2	TRBV9	CASSSGLAALTGELFF	TGTGCCAGCAGCTCAGGACTAGCGGCCCTCACCGGGGAGCTGTTTTTT
TRBJ1-4	-	-	TRBV10-3	CAISESSGSTNEKLFF	TGTGCCATCAGTGAGTCTTCGGGGTCAACTAATGAAAAACTGTTTTTT
TRBJ2-3	-	TRBD2	TRBV28	CASSSDSGGAIDTQYF	TGTGCCAGCAGTTCCGATAGCGGGGGGGCGATAGATACGCAGTATTTT
TRBJ1-1	-	-	TRBV13	CASSLGQARNTEAFF	TGTGCCAGCAGCTTAGGACAGGCCCGGAACACTGAAGCTTTCTTT
TRBJ2-1	-	-	TRBV25-1	CASGNYNEQFF	TGTGCCAGCGGGAACTACAATGAGCAGTTCTTC
TRBJ2-1	-	TRBD2	TRBV28	CASSLTTSPNNEQFF	TGTGCCAGCAGTTTAACGACTAGCCCCAACAATGAGCAGTTCTTC
TRBJ2-7	-	-	TRBV5-8	CASSLVYEQYF	TGTGCCAGCAGCTTGGTGTACGAGCAGTACTTC
TRBJ1-1	-	-	TRBV6-5	CASSSGRMNTEAFF	TGTGCCAGCAGTTCCGGACGGATGAACACTGAAGCTTTCTTT
TRBJ1-3	once	-	TRBV7-7	CASSLREGPGNTIYF	TGTGCCAGCAGCTTACGGGAGGGGCCCGGAAACACCATATATTTT
TRBJ1-4	-	TRBD1	TRBV2	CASSEEGTGREKLFF	TGTGCCAGCAGTGAAGAAGGGACAGGGAGGGAAAAACTGTTTTTT
TRBJ2-7	-	-	TRBV28	CASSLKGVEQYF	TGTGCCAGCAGTTTAAAAGGGGTCGAGCAGTACTTC
TRBJ2-7	-	-	TRBV28	CASSWRGYEQYF	TGTGCCAGCAGTTGGAGGGGCTACGAGCAGTACTTC
TRBJ2-1	-	-	TRBV19	CASSTDLGTLQFF	TGTGCCAGTAGTACGGACCTCGGGACATTGCAGTTCTTC
TRBJ2-7	once	TRBD1	TRBV6-2/TRBV6-3	CASSRDRVLGEQYF	TGTGCCAGCAGCCGAGACAGGGTCTTGGGTGAGCAGTACTTC
TRBJ2-1	-	-	TRBV3-1/TRBV3-2	CASSQDQGVGYNEQFF	TGTGCCAGCAGCCAAGATCAGGGAGTGGGGTACAATGAGCAGTTCTTC
TRBJ2-1	few	-	TRBV29-1	CSVELGRANYNEQFF	TGCAGCGTTGAACTGGGGCGGGCTAACTACAATGAGCAGTTCTTC
TRBJ2-1	-	TRBD2	TRBV6-5	CASGTGTSGSDEQFF	TGTGCCAGCGGGACCGGGACTAGCGGGAGCGATGAGCAGTTCTTC
TRBJ1-2	-	TRBD1	TRBV5-4	CASSLDRAQNYGYTF	TGTGCCAGCAGCCTAGACAGGGCCCAAAACTATGGCTACACCTTC
TRBJ1-6	-	-	TRBV6-5	CASSRPSSPLHF	TGTGCCAGCAGCCGCCCGAGTTCACCCCTCCACTTT
TRBJ1-6	-	TRBD1	TRBV9	CASSDRTGALHF	TGTGCCAGCAGCGACCGGACAGGGGCCCTCCACTTT
TRBJ1-5	-	-	TRBV11-2	CASSLDQVQPQHF	TGTGCCAGCAGCTTAGATCAGGTTCAGCCCCAGCATTTT
TRBJ2-1	-	-	TRBV9	CASSVEGTNEQFF	TGTGCCAGCAGCGTAGAAGGGACTAATGAGCAGTTCTTC
TRBJ1-5	-	-	TRBV28	CASSSQRVSNQPQHF	TGTGCCAGCAGTTCACAACGAGTCAGCAATCAGCCCCAGCATTTT
TRBJ1-2	once	TRBD1	TRBV18	CASSPRGQDGYTF	TGTGCCAGCTCACCGAGGGGACAGGATGGCTACACCTTC
TRBJ2-7	-	-	TRBV2	CASRGGYEQYF	TGTGCCAGCAGGGGCGGGTACGAGCAGTACTTC
TRBJ2-1	-	-	TRBV4-2	CASSQGGLEEFF	TGTGCCAGCAGCCAAGGCGGACTCGAAGAGTTCTTC
TRBJ2-1	-	-	TRBV2	CASSDGRGSNEQFF	TGTGCCAGCAGTGACGGAAGGGGGAGCAATGAGCAGTTCTTC
TRBJ1-5	once	-	TRBV7-2	CASSLGPGDQPQHF	TGTGCCAGCAGCTTAGGGCCGGGGGATCAGCCCCAGCATTTT
TRBJ2-1	-	TRBD2	TRBV27	CASSSPRTSGSSYNEQFF	TGTGCCAGCAGTTCTCCTAGGACTAGCGGAAGCTCCTACAATGAGCAGTTCTTC
TRBJ2-7	once	-	TRBV10-3	CATRDAQAYEQYF	TGTGCCACCAGGGACGCGCAAGCCTACGAGCAGTACTTC
TRBJ1-6	-	TRBD1	TRBV28	CASRDREDSPLHF	TGTGCCAGCAGGGACAGGGAGGACTCACCCCTCCACTTT
TRBJ2-2	-	-	TRBV27	CASTGLDGELFF	TGTGCCAGCACGGGGCTTGACGGGGAGCTGTTTTTT